This note documents a single T cell receptor beta chain sequence. Sequencing of TCR beta was carried out in blood CD8+ and CD4+ T cells. Negative isolation yielded CD8+ and CD4+ T cells; FACS enriched TEMRA cells. This sample was included in a study of CD8 T cells in Susac syndrome. CDR3 length equals 18 residues. Germline V gives CDR1 SGHNT, CDR2 YYREEE (reference sequence). V shed 5 bases and J shed 0 bases, with 18 bases lying between them. The RNA, about 0.5 to 1 ug, was put through reverse transcription using random hexamers. Across 54 Vbeta and 13 Jbeta, immunoSEQ multiplex PCR amplified TCR beta CDR3. TCRdb processed the immunoSEQ multiplex PCR reads anew with MiXCR; each CDR3 protein has one entry. The sample lists roughly 180,000 distinct CDR3 sequences; about 93% were seen once.

This receptor was identified in a human donor in good health. Sequenced input: CD4+ T cells from PBMCs. The rearrangement links TRBV5-4 to TRBJ2-6, with D possibly being TRBD1 (6 bases). The CDR3 protein is CASRKSGGLPSGANVLTF. Here the CDR3 DNA reads TGTGCCAGCAGGAAGAGTGGGGGCCTACCCTCTGGGGCCAACGTCCTGACTTTC.